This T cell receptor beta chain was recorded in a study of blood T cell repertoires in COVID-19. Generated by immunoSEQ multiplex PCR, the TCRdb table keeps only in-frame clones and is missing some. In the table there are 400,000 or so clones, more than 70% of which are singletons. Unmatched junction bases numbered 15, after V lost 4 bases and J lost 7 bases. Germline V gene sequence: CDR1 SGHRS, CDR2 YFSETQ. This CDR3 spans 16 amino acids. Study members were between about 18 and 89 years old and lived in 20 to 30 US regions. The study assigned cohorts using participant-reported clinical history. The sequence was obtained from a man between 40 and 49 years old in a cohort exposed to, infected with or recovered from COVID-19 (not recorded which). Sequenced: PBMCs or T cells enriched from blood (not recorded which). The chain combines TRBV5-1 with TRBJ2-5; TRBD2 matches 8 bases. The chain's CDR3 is CASSPRGLAASGTQYF. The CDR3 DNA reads TGCGCCAGCAGCCCGAGAGGACTAGCCGCCTCAGGGACCCAGTACTTC.